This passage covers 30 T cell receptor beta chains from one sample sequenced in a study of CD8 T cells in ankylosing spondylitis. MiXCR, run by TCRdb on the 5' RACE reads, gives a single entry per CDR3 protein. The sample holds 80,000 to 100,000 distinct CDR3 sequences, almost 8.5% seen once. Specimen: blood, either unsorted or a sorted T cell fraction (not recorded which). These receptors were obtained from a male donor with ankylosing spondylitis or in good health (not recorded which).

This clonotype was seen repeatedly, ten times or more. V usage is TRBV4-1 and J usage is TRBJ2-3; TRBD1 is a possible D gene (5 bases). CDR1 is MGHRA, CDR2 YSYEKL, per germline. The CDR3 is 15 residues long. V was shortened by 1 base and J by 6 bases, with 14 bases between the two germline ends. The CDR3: CASSQGAPKGDTQYF. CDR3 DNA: TGCGCCAGCAGCCAAGGGGCTCCGAAGGGGGATACGCAGTATTTT.

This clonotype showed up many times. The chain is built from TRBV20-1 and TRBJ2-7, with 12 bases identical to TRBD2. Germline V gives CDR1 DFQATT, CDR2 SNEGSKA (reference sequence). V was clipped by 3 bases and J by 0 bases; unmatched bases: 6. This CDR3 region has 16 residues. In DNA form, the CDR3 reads TGCAGTGCTAGGACTAGCGGGGGCCCCCTCTCCTACGAGCAGTACTTC. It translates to CSARTSGGPLSYEQYF.

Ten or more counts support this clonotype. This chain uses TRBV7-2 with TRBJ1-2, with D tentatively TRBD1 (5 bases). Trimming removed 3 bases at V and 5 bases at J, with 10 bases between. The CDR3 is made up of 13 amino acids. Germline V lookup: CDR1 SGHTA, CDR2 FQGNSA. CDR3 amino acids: CASSFQGLYGYTF. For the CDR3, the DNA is TGTGCCAGCAGCTTTCAGGGTCTATATGGCTACACCTTC. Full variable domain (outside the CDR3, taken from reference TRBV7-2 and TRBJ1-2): GAGVSQSPSNKVTEKGKDVELRCDPISGHTALYWYRQSLGQGLEFLIYFQGNSAPDKSGLPSDRFSAERTGGSVSTLTIQRTQQEDSAVYLCASSFQGLYGYTFGSGTRLTVV.

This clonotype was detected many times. CDR3 in DNA: TGTGCCAGCAGCAGCAATGAGCAGTTCTTC. It translates to CASSSNEQFF. V is TRBV11-2 and J is TRBJ2-1; D not certain. This CDR3 is built from 10 residues. Trimming left V 5 bases short and J 6 bases short, with 2 bases between. CDR1 SGHAT and CDR2 FQNNGV come from the germline V gene. Based on the CDR3 plus reference TRBV11-2 and TRBJ2-1, the full variable domain is EAGVAQSPRYKIIEKRQSVAFWCNPISGHATLYWYQQILGQGPKLLIQFQNNGVVDDSQLPKDRFSAERLKGVDSTLKIQPAKLEDSAVYLCASSSNEQFFGPGTRLTVL.

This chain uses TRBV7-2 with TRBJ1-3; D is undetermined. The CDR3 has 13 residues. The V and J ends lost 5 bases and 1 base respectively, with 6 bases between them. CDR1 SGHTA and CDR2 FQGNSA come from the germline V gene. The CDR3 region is CASSDRSGNTIYF. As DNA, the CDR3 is TGTGCCAGCAGCGATCGATCTGGAAACACCATATATTTT. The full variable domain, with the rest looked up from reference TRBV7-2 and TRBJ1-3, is GAGVSQSPSNKVTEKGKDVELRCDPISGHTALYWYRQSLGQGLEFLIYFQGNSAPDKSGLPSDRFSAERTGGSVSTLTIQRTQQEDSAVYLCASSDRSGNTIYFGEGSWLTVV.

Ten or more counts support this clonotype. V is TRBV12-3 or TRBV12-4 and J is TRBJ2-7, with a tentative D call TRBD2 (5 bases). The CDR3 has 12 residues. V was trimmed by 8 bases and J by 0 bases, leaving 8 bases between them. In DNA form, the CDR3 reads TGTGCCAGCGGACTTAGCTCCTACGAGCAGTACTTC. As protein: CASGLSSYEQYF.

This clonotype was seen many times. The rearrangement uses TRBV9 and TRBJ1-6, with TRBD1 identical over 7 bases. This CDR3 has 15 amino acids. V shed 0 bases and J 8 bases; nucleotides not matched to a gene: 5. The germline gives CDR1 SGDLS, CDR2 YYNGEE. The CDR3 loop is CASSVGVTGHSPLHF. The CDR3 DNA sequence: TGTGCCAGCAGCGTAGGGGTGACAGGGCATTCACCCCTCCACTTT.

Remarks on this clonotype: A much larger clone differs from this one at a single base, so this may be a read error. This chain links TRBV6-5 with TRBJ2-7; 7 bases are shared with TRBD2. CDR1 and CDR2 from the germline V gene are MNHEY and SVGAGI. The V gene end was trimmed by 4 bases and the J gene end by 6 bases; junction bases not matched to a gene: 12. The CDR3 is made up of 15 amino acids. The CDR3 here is CASSFSPSGVCEQYF. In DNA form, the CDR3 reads TGTGCCAGCAGTTTTTCGCCTAGCGGAGTATGCGAGCAGTACTTC.

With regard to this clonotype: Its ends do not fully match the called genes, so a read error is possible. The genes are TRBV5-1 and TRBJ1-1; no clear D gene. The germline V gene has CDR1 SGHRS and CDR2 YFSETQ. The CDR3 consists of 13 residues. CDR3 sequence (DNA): TGCGCCAACAGCTTGGACGTGAACACTGAAGCTTTCTTT. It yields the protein CANSLDVNTEAFF.

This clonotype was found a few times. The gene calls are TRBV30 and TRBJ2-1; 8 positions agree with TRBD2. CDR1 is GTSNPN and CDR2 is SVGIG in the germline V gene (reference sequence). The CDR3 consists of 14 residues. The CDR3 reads CASGGWDAYNEQFF. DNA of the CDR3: TGTGCTTCGGGAGGGTGGGATGCCTACAATGAGCAGTTCTTC.

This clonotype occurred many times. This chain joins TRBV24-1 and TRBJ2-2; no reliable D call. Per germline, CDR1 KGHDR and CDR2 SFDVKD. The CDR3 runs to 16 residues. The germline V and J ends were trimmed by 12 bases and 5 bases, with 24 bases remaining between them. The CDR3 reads CAVQPTVQGMTGELFF. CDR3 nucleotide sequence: TGTGCCGTACAACCCACGGTCCAAGGGATGACCGGGGAGCTGTTTTTT.

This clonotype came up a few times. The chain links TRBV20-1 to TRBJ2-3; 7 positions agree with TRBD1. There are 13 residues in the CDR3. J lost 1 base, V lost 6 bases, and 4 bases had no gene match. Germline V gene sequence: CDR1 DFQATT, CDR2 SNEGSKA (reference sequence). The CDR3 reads CSAPDRGTDTQYF. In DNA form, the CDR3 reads TGCAGTGCCCCCGACAGGGGCACAGATACGCAGTATTTT.

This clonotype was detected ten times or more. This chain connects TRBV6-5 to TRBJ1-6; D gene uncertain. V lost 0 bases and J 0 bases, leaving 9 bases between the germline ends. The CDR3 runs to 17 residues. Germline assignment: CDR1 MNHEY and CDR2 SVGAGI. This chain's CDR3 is CASSYSWSSSYNSPLHF. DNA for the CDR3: TGTGCCAGCAGTTACTCGTGGTCGAGCTCCTATAATTCACCCCTCCACTTT.

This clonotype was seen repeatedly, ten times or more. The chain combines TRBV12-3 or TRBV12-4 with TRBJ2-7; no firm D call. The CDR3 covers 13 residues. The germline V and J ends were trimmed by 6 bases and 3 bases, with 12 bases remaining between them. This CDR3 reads CASRQGPLYEQYF. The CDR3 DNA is TGTGCCAGCAGACAAGGACCCCTCTACGAGCAGTACTTC.

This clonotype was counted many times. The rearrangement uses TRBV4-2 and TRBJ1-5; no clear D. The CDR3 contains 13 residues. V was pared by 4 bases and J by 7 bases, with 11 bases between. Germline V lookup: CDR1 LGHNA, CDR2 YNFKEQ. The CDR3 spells CASSPELYQPQHF. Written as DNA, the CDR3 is TGTGCCAGCAGCCCGGAACTCTACCAGCCCCAGCATTTT.

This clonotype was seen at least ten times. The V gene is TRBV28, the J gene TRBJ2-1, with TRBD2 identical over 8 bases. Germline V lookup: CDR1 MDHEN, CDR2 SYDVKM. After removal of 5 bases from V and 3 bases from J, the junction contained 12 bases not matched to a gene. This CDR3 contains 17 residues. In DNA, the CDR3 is TGTGCCAGCAGTCCTTTAGCGGGGACTTATCACTACAATGAGCAGTTCTTC. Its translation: CASSPLAGTYHYNEQFF. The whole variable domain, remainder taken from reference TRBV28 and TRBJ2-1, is DVKVTQSSRYLVKRTGEKVFLECVQDMDHENMFWYRQDPGLGLRLIYFSYDVKMKEKGDIPEGYSVSREKKERFSLILESASTNQTSMYLCASSPLAGTYHYNEQFFGPGTRLTVL.

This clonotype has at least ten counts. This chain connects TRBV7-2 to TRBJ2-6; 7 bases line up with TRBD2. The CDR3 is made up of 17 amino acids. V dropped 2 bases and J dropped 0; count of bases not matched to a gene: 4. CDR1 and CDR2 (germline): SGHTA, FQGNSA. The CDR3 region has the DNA TGTGCCAGCAGCTTACGTGGGGGGGGCTCTGGGGCCAACGTCCTGACTTTC. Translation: CASSLRGGGSGANVLTF.

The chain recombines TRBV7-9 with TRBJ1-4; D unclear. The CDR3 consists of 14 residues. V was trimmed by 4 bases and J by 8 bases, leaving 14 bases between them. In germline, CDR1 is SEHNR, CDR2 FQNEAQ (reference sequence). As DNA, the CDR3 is TGTGCCAGCAGCTCCGACCTCCTCGGCGAAAAACTGTTTTTT. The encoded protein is CASSSDLLGEKLFF.

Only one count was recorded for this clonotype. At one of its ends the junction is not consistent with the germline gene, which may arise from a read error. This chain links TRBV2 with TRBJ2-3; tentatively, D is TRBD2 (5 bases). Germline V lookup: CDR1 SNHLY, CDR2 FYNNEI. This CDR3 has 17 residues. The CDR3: CVSGGVGDYTFTDTQYF. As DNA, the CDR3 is TGTGTCAGCGGTGGGGTAGGCGACTACACTTTCACAGATACGCAGTATTTT.

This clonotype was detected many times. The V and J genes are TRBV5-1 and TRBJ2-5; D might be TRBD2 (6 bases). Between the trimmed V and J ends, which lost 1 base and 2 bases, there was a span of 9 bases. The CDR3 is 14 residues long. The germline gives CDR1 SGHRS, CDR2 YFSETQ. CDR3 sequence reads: CASSLTAGQETQYF. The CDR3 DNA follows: TGCGCCAGCAGCTTGACGGCGGGACAAGAGACCCAGTACTTC.

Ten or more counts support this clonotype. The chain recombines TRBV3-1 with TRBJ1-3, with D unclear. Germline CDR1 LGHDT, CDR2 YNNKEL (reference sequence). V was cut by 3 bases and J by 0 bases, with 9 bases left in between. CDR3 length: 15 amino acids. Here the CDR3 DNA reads TGTGCCAGCAGCCAGGACGGGAACTCTGGAAACACCATATATTTT. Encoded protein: CASSQDGNSGNTIYF.

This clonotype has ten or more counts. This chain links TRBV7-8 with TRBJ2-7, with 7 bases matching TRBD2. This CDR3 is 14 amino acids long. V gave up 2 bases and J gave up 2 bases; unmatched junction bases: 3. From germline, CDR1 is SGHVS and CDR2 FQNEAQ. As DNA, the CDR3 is TGTGCCAGCAGCTTACTAGCGGTAGCCTACGAGCAGTACTTC. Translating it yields CASSLLAVAYEQYF.

The CDR3 protein is CASSPMGTFQYF. The CDR3 DNA is TGTGCCAGCAGCCCCATGGGGACTTTTCAGTACTTC. This rearrangement joins TRBV7-9 to TRBJ2-4, with D maybe TRBD2 (6 bases). Trimming pared 5 bases from V and 11 bases from J, leaving 13 bases between. Germline values: CDR1 SEHNR, CDR2 FQNEAQ (reference sequence). This CDR3 region has 12 residues.

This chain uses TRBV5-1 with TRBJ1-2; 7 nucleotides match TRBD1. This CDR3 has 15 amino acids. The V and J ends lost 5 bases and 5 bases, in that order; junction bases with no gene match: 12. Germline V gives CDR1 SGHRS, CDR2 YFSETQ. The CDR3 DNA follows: TGCGCCAGCAGTTTGAAGGGACAGACGGATTATGGCTACACCTTC. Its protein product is CASSLKGQTDYGYTF.

CDR3 nucleotide sequence: TGCAGTGCTGGAAGGCGGGGGGGAGACCAAGAGACCCAGTACTTC. Translation gives CSAGRRGGDQETQYF. This sequence joins TRBV20-1 and TRBJ2-5; 9 bases line up with TRBD2. V lost 5 bases and J lost 0; bases outside the gene matches: 7. CDR3 length: 15 amino acids. From germline, CDR1 is DFQATT and CDR2 SNEGSKA (reference sequence).

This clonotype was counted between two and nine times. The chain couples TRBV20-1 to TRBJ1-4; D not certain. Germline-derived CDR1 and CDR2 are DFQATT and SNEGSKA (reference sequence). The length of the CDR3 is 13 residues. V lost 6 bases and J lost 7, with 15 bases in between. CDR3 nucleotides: TGCAGTGCCCCTCAAAGCGGATCTGAAAAACTGTTTTTT. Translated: CSAPQSGSEKLFF.

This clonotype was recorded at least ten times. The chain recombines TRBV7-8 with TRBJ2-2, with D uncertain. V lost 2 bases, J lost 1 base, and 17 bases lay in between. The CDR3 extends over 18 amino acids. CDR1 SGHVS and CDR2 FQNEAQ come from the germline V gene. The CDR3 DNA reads TGTGCCAGCAGCTTACGGCGATCTCCGGTTCTGAACACCGGGGAGCTGTTTTTT. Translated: CASSLRRSPVLNTGELFF.

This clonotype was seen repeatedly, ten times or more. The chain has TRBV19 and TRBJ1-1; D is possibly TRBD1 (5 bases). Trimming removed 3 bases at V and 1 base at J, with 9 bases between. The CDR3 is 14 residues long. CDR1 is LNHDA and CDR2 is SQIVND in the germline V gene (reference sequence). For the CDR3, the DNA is TGTGCCAGTAGTATCCCGGGGGGGAACACTGAAGCTTTCTTT. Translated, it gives CASSIPGGNTEAFF.

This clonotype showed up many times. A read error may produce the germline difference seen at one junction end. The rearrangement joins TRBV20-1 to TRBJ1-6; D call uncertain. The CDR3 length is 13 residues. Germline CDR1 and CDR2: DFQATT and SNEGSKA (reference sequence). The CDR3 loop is CSARGSSEAPLHF. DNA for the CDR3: TGCAGTGCGAGAGGTTCTTCGGAGGCACCCCTCCACTTT.

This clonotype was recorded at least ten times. This CDR3 is CSATPPSGGALRSDTQYF. The CDR3 DNA is TGCAGTGCTACCCCTCCTAGCGGGGGGGCCTTACGGTCAGATACGCAGTATTTT. This chain links TRBV20-1 with TRBJ2-3, with 12 positions matching TRBD2. In germline, CDR1 is DFQATT, CDR2 SNEGSKA (reference sequence). This CDR3 has 18 amino acids. The J segment lost 4 bases and the V segment lost 4 bases, leaving 15 bases of the junction unmatched.